This TCR beta chain stems from a study of T cell changes during pregnancy in multiple sclerosis. Assay used: immunoSEQ multiplex PCR; TCRdb lists only in-frame clones, some missing. The sample carries about 36,000 clones, about 88% recorded once. Germline V lookup: CDR1 SGHTA, CDR2 FQGTGA. CDR3 length equals 17 residues. V dropped 3 bases and J dropped 3; count of bases not matched to a gene: 11. V usage is TRBV7-3 and J usage is TRBJ2-3; 8 bases are a match to TRBD1. Material: CD4+ T cells from peripheral blood mononuclear cells, obtained in the first trimester of pregnancy. This receptor was identified in a female donor with multiple sclerosis, enrolled in a pregnancy study. The CDR3 bases are TGTGCCAGCAGCTTCAGGCCAGGACAGGGAGGAACAGATACGCAGTATTTT. Its protein product is CASSFRPGQGGTDTQYF.